This T cell receptor (beta chain) originates from a study of a mutant IDH1 vaccine in newly diagnosed glioma. Overall study context: Patients got their first vaccination 4-6 weeks after radiotherapy alone, or with temozolomide cycles. Those enrolled had earlier been treated with radiotherapy, temozolomide, or both, mostly both.

Libraries were prepared by immunoSEQ multiplex PCR; TCRdb keeps only in-frame clonotypes and omits some of them. The profile covers about 33,000 clones, with roughly 90% appearing a single time and around 2.5% taken by the ten largest. The germline V gene has CDR1 LGHNA and CDR2 YNFKEQ. The V end was cut by 3 bases, the J end by 2 bases, with 7 bases between. The CDR3 has 13 residues. Time point of the sample: week 23, last vaccination. With topical imiquimod, each dose of the vaccine consisted of 300 ug of mutant IDH1 20-mer peptide. In every donor, the tumor was a new WHO grade 3 or 4 IDH1-mutant, ATRX-lost astrocytoma. General study results and limits: Pseudoprogression seemed unlinked to shifts in top peripheral T cell clonotypes.

With respect to this clone: Its target is unknown.

The chain links TRBV4-2 to TRBJ1-2, with D uncertain. Source: PBMCs, taken from a glioma patient whose treatment included an IDH1 peptide vaccine. The sequence was obtained from a man aged 40-50 years with glioma. The CDR3 DNA reads TGTGCCAGCAGCCAGGGAGGGAACTATGGCTACACCTTC. Amino acids: CASSQGGNYGYTF.